This TCR beta chain was identified in a study of identical twins. Study-level findings and limits: Compared with unrelated sharing, twin-shared out-of-frame alpha sequences had more low-probability sequences. Cross-sectional statistics, not tracking of the same donors, supported the conclusions.

In regard to this clonotype: Its antigen is unidentified.

A single record per CDR3 protein comes from TCRdb applying MiXCR to the 5' RACE reads. The sample holds 150,000 or so distinct CDR3 sequences, approximately 3.5% seen once. CDR1 and CDR2 (germline): GTSNPN, SVGIG (reference sequence). CDR3 length: 12 amino acids. Trimming pared 0 bases from V and 3 bases from J, leaving 5 bases between. This sequence joins TRBV30 and TRBJ1-1; D is unresolved. What was sequenced was memory T cells sorted from blood. The sequence derives from a man in his late teens or twenties in good health. The CDR3 reads CAWSVMDTEAFF. The CDR3 DNA follows: TGTGCCTGGAGTGTAATGGACACTGAAGCTTTCTTT.